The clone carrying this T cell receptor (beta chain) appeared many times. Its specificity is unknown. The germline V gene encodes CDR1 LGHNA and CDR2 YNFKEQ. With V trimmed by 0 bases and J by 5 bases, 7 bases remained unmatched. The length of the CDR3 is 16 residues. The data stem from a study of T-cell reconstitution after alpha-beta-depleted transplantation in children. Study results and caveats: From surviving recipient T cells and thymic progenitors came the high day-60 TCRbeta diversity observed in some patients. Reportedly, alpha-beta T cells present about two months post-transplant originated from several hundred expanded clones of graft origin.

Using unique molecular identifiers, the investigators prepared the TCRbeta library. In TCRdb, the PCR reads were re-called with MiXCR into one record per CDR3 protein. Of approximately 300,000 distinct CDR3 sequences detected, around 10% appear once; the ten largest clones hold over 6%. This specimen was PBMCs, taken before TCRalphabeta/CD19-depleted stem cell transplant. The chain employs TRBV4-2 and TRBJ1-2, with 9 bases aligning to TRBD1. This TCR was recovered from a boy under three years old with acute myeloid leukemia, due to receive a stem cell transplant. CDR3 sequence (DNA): TGTGCCAGCAGCCAAGATACACGGGACAGGGCGTATGGCTACACCTTC. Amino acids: CASSQDTRDRAYGYTF.